The 20 T cell receptor beta chains listed next were all sequenced from one sample in a study of T cells after somatic rescue of genetic block. TCRdb keeps only in-frame clones here, not all; method: immunoSEQ multiplex PCR. Seen here are 13,000 to 15,000 clones, approximately 70% observed once, and the top ten hold less than 25%. Sequenced sample: peripheral blood mononuclear cells (PBMCs). The receptor source for this set is a boy between 10 and 17 years old.

This rearrangement joins TRBV13 to TRBJ2-3; weak D call: TRBD2 (5 bases). Between the trimmed V and J ends, which lost 1 base and 6 bases, there was a span of 14 bases. The germline CDR1 and CDR2 sequences are PRHDT and FYEKMQ (reference sequence). There are 15 residues in the CDR3. CDR3: CASSLATGLTDTQYF. The CDR3 DNA is TGTGCCAGCAGCTTAGCGACCGGACTCACCGATACGCAGTATTTT.

This clone has only a few counts. This chain links TRBV5-1 with TRBJ1-6; D is perhaps TRBD1 (5 bases). Germline V CDR1 and CDR2: SGHRS, YFSETQ. Trimming removed 2 bases at V and 9 bases at J, with 12 bases between. The CDR3 extends over 14 amino acids. This chain's CDR3 is CASSFGRESSPLHF. The CDR3 nucleotides read TGCGCCAGCAGCTTCGGCAGGGAAAGTTCACCCCTCCACTTT.

This sequence joins TRBV28 and TRBJ2-3; 9 bases line up with TRBD1. CDR1 and CDR2 (germline): MDHEN, SYDVKM. The CDR3 length is 14 residues. V lost 7 bases to trimming and J lost 5 bases; unmatched junction nucleotides: 7. CDR3 in DNA: TGTGCCAGCACGTGGGACAGGGATAAAGATACGCAGTATTTT. This sequence encodes CASTWDRDKDTQYF.

The CDR3 region is CAWSGTGLRYGYTF. The CDR3 bases are TGTGCCTGGAGTGGGACAGGGTTGCGCTATGGCTACACCTTC. The gene calls are TRBV30 and TRBJ1-2; 8 bases map to TRBD1. The V and J ends lost 1 base and 4 bases, in that order; junction bases with no gene match: 5. Per germline, CDR1 GTSNPN and CDR2 SVGIG (reference sequence). The CDR3 length is 14 residues.

The CDR3 nucleotides are TGCGCCAGCAGCCAGAGGACTAGCGAGGGAGGGGAGACCCAGTACTTC. It yields the protein CASSQRTSEGGETQYF. The J gene is TRBJ2-5, the V gene TRBV5-1; 9 bases match TRBD2. Germline CDR1 is SGHRS and CDR2 is YFSETQ. This CDR3 has 16 amino acids. The ends lost 4 bases at V and 5 bases at J; junction bases unmatched: 12.

This chain connects TRBV5-1 to TRBJ2-5; a weak D match, TRBD2 (6 bases). The J call could be wrong; TRBJ2-7 is a better fit for the DNA end. CDR1 is SGHRS, CDR2 YFSETQ, per germline. The CDR3 consists of 15 residues. CDR3 region: CASSLAGRGVYEQYF. DNA of the CDR3: TGCGCCAGCAGCTTGGCCGGGCGGGGAGTCTACGAGCAGTACTTC.

This clone has only one observation. The chain links TRBV27 to TRBJ1-1, with D possibly TRBD1 on 5 matching bases. Trimming pared 2 bases from V and 5 bases from J, leaving 9 bases between. There are 13 residues in the CDR3. Germline V gene lookup returns CDR1 MNHEY and CDR2 SMNVEV (reference sequence). In nucleotides, the CDR3 is TGTGCCAGCAGTTTACCTGGACATACTGAAGCTTTCTTT. It yields the protein CASSLPGHTEAFF.

This clone was seen only once. The rearrangement links TRBV10-3 to TRBJ2-2, with D possibly being TRBD2 (6 bases). Trimming shortened V by 0 bases and J by 1 base, and 9 bases separated the two germline ends. The CDR3 loop spans 16 amino acids. CDR1 ENHRY and CDR2 SYGVKD come from the germline V gene. The DNA of the CDR3 is TGTGCCATCAGTGAGTCGGGACTGATGAACACCGGGGAGCTGTTTTTT. Encoded protein: CAISESGLMNTGELFF.

V gene TRBV5-1 combines with J gene TRBJ2-1, with TRBD2 identical over 13 bases. The V gene end was trimmed by 4 bases and the J gene end by 6 bases; junction bases not matched to a gene: 13. Germline CDR1 and CDR2: SGHRS and YFSETQ. This CDR3 comprises 18 residues. The CDR3: CASSRSVLAGGPGNEQFF. CDR3 DNA: TGCGCCAGCAGCCGGTCAGTACTAGCGGGAGGGCCTGGCAATGAGCAGTTCTTC.

This clone was detected once. This sequence joins TRBV5-1 and TRBJ2-5, with D hard to call. This CDR3 region has 13 residues. V was cut by 4 bases and J by 5 bases, with 12 bases left in between. Germline assignment: CDR1 SGHRS and CDR2 YFSETQ. The CDR3 reads CASSPGVVETQYF. CDR3 DNA sequence: TGCGCCAGCAGCCCAGGAGTGGTGGAGACCCAGTACTTC. Complete variable domain (other parts from reference TRBV5-1 and TRBJ2-5): KAGVTQTPRYLIKTRGQQVTLSCSPISGHRSVSWYQQTPGQGLQFLFEYFSETQRNKGNFPGRFSGRQFSNSRSEMNVSTLELGDSALYLCASSPGVVETQYFGPGTRLLVL.

The CDR3 is CASSTHGTGALYGYTF. DNA of the CDR3: TGTGCCAGCAGTACCCACGGGACAGGGGCCCTCTATGGCTACACCTTC. The genes are TRBV5-5 and TRBJ1-2; 10 bases agree with TRBD1. In germline, CDR1 is SGHKS, CDR2 YYEKEE (reference sequence). The ends lost 5 bases at V and 4 bases at J; junction bases unmatched: 11. The CDR3 consists of 16 residues.

This chain links TRBV19 with TRBJ1-4; D gene unclear. CDR3 size: 14 residues. V was pared by 5 bases and J by 8 bases, with 15 bases between. The germline V gene has CDR1 LNHDA and CDR2 SQIVND (reference sequence). CDR3 protein: CASSSRRTEEKLFF. CDR3 nucleotides: TGTGCCAGTAGTTCCCGCCGGACCGAGGAAAAACTGTTTTTT. Filled out from reference TRBV19 and TRBJ1-4, the complete variable domain reads DGGITQSPKYLFRKEGQNVTLSCEQNLNHDAMYWYRQDPGQGLRLIYYSQIVNDFQKGDIAEGYSVSREKKESFPLTVTSAQKNPTAFYLCASSSRRTEEKLFFGSGTQLSVL.

The rearrangement uses TRBV29-1 and TRBJ1-1; D call uncertain. With 6 bases removed from V and 1 base from J, the gap between germline ends came to 12 bases. The CDR3 length is 13 residues. CDR1 and CDR2 (germline): SQVTM, ANQGSEA. The CDR3 region is CSVFIPRNTEAFF. The CDR3, as DNA: TGCAGCGTATTCATCCCCCGGAACACTGAAGCTTTCTTT.

The J gene is TRBJ2-1, the V gene TRBV18, with D unresolved. Trimming cost V 6 bases and J 0 bases, with 15 bases left between them. In germline, CDR1 is KGHSH, CDR2 LQKENI. The CDR3 contains 16 residues. As DNA, the CDR3 is TGTGCCAGCTCCCTTAATAAGGGTAACTCCTACAATGAGCAGTTCTTC. Translation gives CASSLNKGNSYNEQFF.

The chain combines TRBV5-4 with TRBJ2-2, with 14 bases that match TRBD2. There are 18 residues in the CDR3. Per the germline V gene, CDR1 is SGHNT and CDR2 is YYREEE (reference sequence). With 2 bases clipped from V and 0 bases from J, the junction kept 3 bases outside the gene matches. The CDR3 nucleotides are TGTGCCAGCAGCTTTAGACTAGCGGGAGGGCCGAACACCGGGGAGCTGTTTTTT. Its protein is CASSFRLAGGPNTGELFF.

This chain links TRBV6-1 with TRBJ2-7; D is possibly TRBD1 (6 bases). The CDR3 runs to 14 residues. Trimming pared 3 bases from V and 4 bases from J, leaving 13 bases between. Germline-derived CDR1 and CDR2 are MNHNS and SASEGT. CDR3 sequence reads: CASSDRNRVYEQYF. CDR3 DNA sequence: TGTGCCAGCAGTGATCGAAACAGGGTTTACGAGCAGTACTTC.

The J gene is TRBJ2-7, the V gene TRBV4-2; weak D call: TRBD2 (6 bases). The CDR3 has 15 residues. In germline, CDR1 is LGHNA, CDR2 YNFKEQ. V was cut by 0 bases and J by 2 bases, with 11 bases left in between. The CDR3 is CASSQEPGVAYEQYF. The CDR3 bases are TGTGCCAGCAGCCAAGAGCCGGGAGTAGCCTACGAGCAGTACTTC.

The rearrangement uses TRBV21-1 and TRBJ2-6; the table calls TRBD2, which could not be checked here. TRBV21-1 is a listed pseudogene. The CDR3 has 17 residues. The CDR3 protein is CASRWRLQQSRANVLTF. DNA for the CDR3: TGTGCCAGCAGGTGGAGGCTACAACAAAGTCGGGCCAACGTCCTGACTTTC.

The V call is TRBV7-9, the J call TRBJ2-7; D is perhaps TRBD1 (6 bases). V gave up 5 bases and J gave up 3 bases, with 8 bases separating them. CDR3 length: 12 amino acids. The V gene's germline CDR1 is SEHNR and CDR2 FQNEAQ (reference sequence). CDR3 nucleotide sequence: TGTGCCAGCAGCGCACAGGGCTACGAGCAGTACTTC. Translation: CASSAQGYEQYF.

The chain joins TRBV10-3 to TRBJ1-2; possibly TRBD1 for D (5 bases). This CDR3 spans 13 amino acids. V dropped 7 bases and J dropped 3 bases, with 12 bases sitting between them. Germline V lookup: CDR1 ENHRY, CDR2 SYGVKD. Written as DNA, the CDR3 is TGTGCCATCACCTCGGGAGGGGACTATGGCTACACCTTC. Its protein product is CAITSGGDYGYTF.